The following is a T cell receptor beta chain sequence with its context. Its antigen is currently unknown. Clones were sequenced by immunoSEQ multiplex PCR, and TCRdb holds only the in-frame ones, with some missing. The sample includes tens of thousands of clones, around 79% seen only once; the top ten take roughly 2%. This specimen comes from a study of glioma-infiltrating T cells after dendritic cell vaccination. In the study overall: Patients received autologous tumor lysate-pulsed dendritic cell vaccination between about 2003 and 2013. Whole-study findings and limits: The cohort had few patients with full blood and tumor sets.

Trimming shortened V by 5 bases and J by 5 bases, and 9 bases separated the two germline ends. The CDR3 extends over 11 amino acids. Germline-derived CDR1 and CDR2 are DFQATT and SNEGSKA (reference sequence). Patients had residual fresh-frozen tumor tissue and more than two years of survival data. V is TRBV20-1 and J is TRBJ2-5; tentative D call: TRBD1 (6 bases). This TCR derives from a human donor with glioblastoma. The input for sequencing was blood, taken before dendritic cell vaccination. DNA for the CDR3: TGCAGTGCTGGGCAGGGGGAGACCCAGTACTTC. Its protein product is CSAGQGETQYF.